This T cell receptor (beta chain) originates from a study of cytomegalovirus exposure and HLA in healthy donors. General study results and limits: The study listed under 200 cytomegalovirus-associated TCR beta chains. According to a later analysis, TCR clusters from the first cohort tended to co-occur in the 90 to 150 validation repertoires. Most TCR sequences were seen very rarely across donors, but some public TCRs occurred in many. Reported performance of the classifier showed diagnosis of cytomegalovirus status with high specificity and sensitivity.

A single count supports this clone. The target antigen is unknown. TCRdb's table, derived via immunoSEQ multiplex PCR, lists solely in-frame clones and lacks some. The table has about 160,000 clones, approximately 87% seen once; the top ten hold 5.7%. The CDR3 sequence is 17 residues long. Germline assignment: CDR1 MNHEY and CDR2 SMNVEV (reference sequence). V was pared by 3 bases and J by 3 bases, with 12 bases of the junction left unmatched. The chain recombines TRBV27 with TRBJ2-7; 9 positions match TRBD2. What was sequenced was PBMCs. The sequence derives from a woman in her thirties in good health and CMV-seronegative. The CDR3 spells CASSLIVAGDPFYEQYF. The CDR3 DNA is TGTGCCAGCAGTTTGATAGTAGCGGGAGACCCTTTCTACGAGCAGTACTTC.